This passage covers 6 T cell receptor beta chains from one sample sequenced in a study of tumor-infiltrating lymphocytes in primary liver carcinoma (TCRdb year 2017). The sequencing machine was an Illumina HiSeq 2500. TCRbeta-specific cDNA was reverse-transcribed from approximately 460 ng total RNA using a constant-region primer and ProtoScript II reverse transcriptase. Three nested multiplex PCR rounds, following a slightly modified ARM-PCR procedure, were used to build the TCRbeta libraries. Each of the first two PCR rounds ran for about 10 cycles and used multiplex TRBV1-TRBV30 forward primers together with a Cbeta reverse primer. TCRdb itself trimmed the public reads at Q25 with fastp, ran MiXCR and retained productive beta chains. Rows with a matching CDR3 protein are joined into one entry that keeps the most common DNA and genes. The sample contains approximately 99,000 distinct CDR3 sequences, almost 70% of them found a single time. The ten largest make up 7.5% to 10% of the sample.

Without any cell sorting, total RNA and DNA were co-extracted from approximately 22-30 mg of bulk tissue using the AllPrep DNA/RNA mini kit. The sample consisted of liver tumor tissue from sampling region 5. In light of the paper, this sample's cell subset or site label describes: tumor region T5, tumor centre. The source is a woman aged 60-75 years with primary liver carcinoma and hepatitis B virus infection.

The chain uses TRBV29-1 and TRBJ2-7; TRBD1 is a possible D gene (6 bases). The germline V gene has CDR1 SQVTM and CDR2 ANQGSEA. The CDR3 is made up of 13 amino acids. Trimming stripped 4 bases from V and 1 base from J, with 11 bases between. CDR3 sequence reads: CSVVYRESYEQYF. The CDR3 DNA sequence: TGCAGCGTTGTATACAGGGAGTCCTACGAGCAGTACTTC.

This clonotype came up once. The CDR3 carries no conserved terminal phenylalanine or tryptophan, so it likely arises from a read error. The rearrangement uses TRBV6-5 and TRBJ1-1; TRBD1 matches at 9 bases. The CDR3 has 14 amino acids. The germline V gene encodes CDR1 MNHEY and CDR2 SVGAGI. V lost 7 bases and J lost 3; bases outside the gene matches: 6. CDR3 sequence reads: CASKWTGVYTEAFL. As DNA, the CDR3 is TGTGCCAGCAAATGGACAGGGGTTTACACTGAAGCTTTCTTA.

Remarks on this clonotype: The junction and the germline gene differ at one end; a read error may be behind it. As DNA, the CDR3 is TGTGCCAGCAGCTACCCACAGGGGCCGTCCTTCGAGCAGTACTTC. Encoded protein: CASSYPQGPSFEQYF. The gene calls are TRBV11-1 and TRBJ2-7, with 7 positions matching TRBD1. This CDR3 contains 15 residues. CDR1 is SGHAT, CDR2 FQDESV, per germline (reference sequence).

On this clonotype itself: One end of the junction is discordant with germline, which a read error may explain. The V call is TRBV11-2, the J call TRBJ2-5; possible D gene TRBD1, 6 bases. CDR1 is SGHAT, CDR2 FQNNGV, per germline. The CDR3 extends over 15 amino acids. This CDR3 is CASSLDQGPHETQCF. CDR3 bases: TGTGCCAGCAGCCTAGATCAGGGGCCCCACGAGACCCAGTGCTTC.

Concerning this clonotype itself: Given the absence of the conserved phenylalanine or tryptophan at the CDR3 end, a read error is likely. CDR3 amino acids: CASRLTDYNSPLHL. The CDR3 coding sequence is TGTGCCAGTCGGTTGACAGATTATAATTCACCCCTCCACCTC. The rearrangement joins TRBV28 to TRBJ1-6; D perhaps matches TRBD1 (5 bases). Trimming removed 9 bases at V and 4 bases at J, with 13 bases between. CDR1 and CDR2 from the germline V gene are MDHEN and SYDVKM. The CDR3 consists of 14 residues.

For this clonotype: Sequence at one end of the junction differs from germline and may be a read error. The chain has TRBV11-2 and TRBJ1-2; TRBD1 is a possible D gene (5 bases). Germline V lookup: CDR1 SGHAT, CDR2 FQNNGV. CDR3 length equals 17 residues. CDR3: CASSLDPIRALRYGYIF. The CDR3 DNA reads as TGTGCCAGCAGCTTAGATCCAATCAGGGCACTGCGCTATGGCTACATCTTC. Drawing the rest from reference TRBV11-2 and TRBJ1-2, the complete variable domain is EAGVAQSPRYKIIEKRQSVAFWCNPISGHATLYWYQQILGQGPKLLIQFQNNGVVDDSQLPKDRFSAERLKGVDSTLKIQPAKLEDSAVYLCASSLDPIRALRYGYIFGSGTRLTVV.